This TCR beta chain was recorded in a study of graft-versus-host responses after intestinal transplantation. Germline lookup yields CDR1 SGHTA and CDR2 FQGNSA. The CDR3 consists of 14 residues. The germline V and J ends were trimmed by 5 bases and 1 base, with 11 bases remaining between them. The repertoire was sequenced with immunoSEQ multiplex PCR; TCRdb's copy has only in-frame clones and lacks some. The table records approximately 86,000 clones, roughly 91% of them present only once. A note on this clone: Its antigen is undetermined.

This material consisted of unstimulated CD4+ T cells sorted from spleen or lymph node cells, taken before intestinal transplant. This chain links TRBV7-2 with TRBJ1-1; D possibly corresponds to TRBD1 (6 bases). This receptor was identified in a human donor who received an intestinal transplant. The CDR3 loop reads CASSRQTGNTEAFF. CDR3 sequence (DNA): TGTGCCAGCAGCCGCCAGACAGGGAACACTGAAGCTTTCTTT. The whole variable domain, remainder taken from reference TRBV7-2 and TRBJ1-1, is GAGVSQSPSNKVTEKGKDVELRCDPISGHTALYWYRQSLGQGLEFLIYFQGNSAPDKSGLPSDRFSAERTGGSVSTLTIQRTQQEDSAVYLCASSRQTGNTEAFFGQGTRLTVV.